A single sample is the source of the 19 T cell receptor beta chains below, sequenced in a study of T cell responses to AZD1222 COVID-19 vaccine. Sequenced by immunoSEQ multiplex PCR; TCRdb stores in-frame clones only, minus some. Of under 250,000 clones listed, approximately 94% are singletons. The starting material was peripheral blood, obtained on day 0 of MenACWY control vaccination. These receptors were taken from an adult in good health.

V gene TRBV19 combines with J gene TRBJ1-1; TRBD1 agrees at 10 bases. V trimming: 5 bases; J trimming: 1 base; junction bases outside the gene matches: 1. This CDR3 is 14 amino acids long. Looked up from germline, CDR1 is LNHDA and CDR2 is SQIVND (reference sequence). The CDR3 spells CASSWTGGNTEAFF. In DNA form, the CDR3 reads TGTGCCAGTAGTTGGACAGGGGGGAACACTGAAGCTTTCTTT.

A single count supports this clone. The chain combines TRBV4-3 with TRBJ2-3; D not resolved. This CDR3 has 14 amino acids. V shed 0 bases and J shed 1 base, with 5 bases lying between them. Germline V lookup: CDR1 LGHNA, CDR2 YSLEER. The CDR3 DNA sequence: TGCGCCAGCAGCCAAGATACCCGCACAGATACGCAGTATTTT. Its translation: CASSQDTRTDTQYF.

The chain combines TRBV5-1 with TRBJ2-5; D is ambiguous. The germline V gene encodes CDR1 SGHRS and CDR2 YFSETQ. This CDR3 is built from 13 residues. The V and J ends lost 4 bases and 4 bases respectively, with 11 bases between them. The CDR3 protein is CASSRLRGETQYF. CDR3 coding DNA: TGCGCCAGCAGCCGGCTTAGAGGAGAGACCCAGTACTTC.

This chain's CDR3 is CASSPQGEGIGYTF. In DNA, the CDR3 is TGTGCCAGCAGTCCCCAGGGTGAAGGGATTGGCTACACCTTC. The chain couples TRBV2 to TRBJ1-2; tentatively, D is TRBD1 (5 bases). This CDR3 is built from 14 residues. Germline V lookup: CDR1 SNHLY, CDR2 FYNNEI. V was shortened by 5 bases and J by 7 bases, with 17 bases between the two germline ends.

The V and J genes are TRBV19 and TRBJ2-3; 12 nucleotides align to TRBD2. The germline CDR1 and CDR2 sequences are LNHDA and SQIVND (reference sequence). J lost 2 bases, V lost 6 bases, and 3 bases had no gene match. CDR3 size: 15 residues. The CDR3 DNA reads TGTGCCAGTAGGCTAGCGGGGGGGCCCACAGATACGCAGTATTTT. This translates into CASRLAGGPTDTQYF.

J is TRBJ2-6 and V is TRBV28, with 8 bases identical to TRBD2. The V gene end was trimmed by 5 bases and the J gene end by 0 bases; junction bases not matched to a gene: 6. The CDR3 extends over 17 amino acids. The germline V gene has CDR1 MDHEN and CDR2 SYDVKM. The DNA of the CDR3 is TGTGCCAGCAGTCTCCGCGGGGGGAACTCTGGGGCCAACGTCCTGACTTTC. Translated, it gives CASSLRGGNSGANVLTF.

V is TRBV5-1 and J is TRBJ2-1; perhaps TRBD1 as D (6 bases). The ends were cut back, 4 bases at V and 5 bases at J, with 19 bases in the middle. CDR3 length: 16 amino acids. Per germline, CDR1 SGHRS and CDR2 YFSETQ. This CDR3 reads CASSVTPGVSNNEQFF. CDR3 DNA: TGCGCCAGCAGCGTGACTCCAGGGGTCTCGAACAATGAGCAGTTCTTC.

CDR3 residues: CASRAIRGGRNEQFF. Here the CDR3 DNA reads TGTGCCAGCAGGGCTATCCGGGGGGGCCGGAATGAGCAGTTCTTC. This chain joins TRBV28 and TRBJ2-1, with 8 bases lining up with TRBD2. The germline V gene has CDR1 MDHEN and CDR2 SYDVKM. V lost 6 bases to trimming and J lost 7 bases; unmatched junction nucleotides: 11. This CDR3 spans 15 amino acids.

V and J are TRBV3-1 (or the pseudogene TRBV3-2) and TRBJ2-5, with 10 bases matching TRBD2. The V gene's germline CDR1 is LGHDT and CDR2 YNNKEL (reference sequence). Germline trimming cut 5 bases from V and 1 base from J; bases unmatched to any gene: 4. CDR3 size: 15 residues. CDR3 DNA sequence: TGTGCCAGCAGCAATAGCGGGGGGCCCCAAGAGACCCAGTACTTC. Translating gives CASSNSGGPQETQYF.

The chain carries TRBV6-1 and TRBJ2-7, with D uncertain. V was cut by 0 bases and J by 2 bases, with 8 bases left in between. Germline V lookup: CDR1 MNHNS, CDR2 SASEGT. The CDR3 is 14 residues long. The CDR3 bases are TGTGCCAGCAGTGAAGCCCCAGCCCCCTACGAGCAGTACTTC. It specifies CASSEAPAPYEQYF.

DNA of the CDR3: TGTGCCAGCAGCTTGAGGGCTAGCGGGCGGTCCGGGGAGCTGTTTTTT. Encoded protein: CASSLRASGRSGELFF. The chain couples TRBV5-6 to TRBJ2-2; 8 positions agree with TRBD2. The germline gives CDR1 SGHDT, CDR2 YYEEEE. V lost 1 base, J lost 6 bases, and 8 bases stayed unmatched. The CDR3 has 16 residues. Full variable domain (remainder filled in from reference TRBV5-6 and TRBJ2-2): DAGVTQSPTHLIKTRGQQVTLRCSPKSGHDTVSWYQQALGQGPQFIFQYYEEEERQRGNFPDRFSGHQFPNYSSELNVNALLLGDSALYLCASSLRASGRSGELFFGEGSRLTVL.

The V and J genes are TRBV19 and TRBJ1-2, with D hard to call. The CDR3 sequence is 14 residues long. V was shortened by 4 bases and J by 4 bases, with 13 bases between the two germline ends. Germline-derived CDR1 and CDR2 are LNHDA and SQIVND (reference sequence). This CDR3 is CASSTPGDVYGYTF. CDR3 nucleotides: TGTGCCAGTAGTACTCCCGGGGATGTCTATGGCTACACCTTC.

This sequence joins TRBV7-2 and TRBJ1-2; D is ambiguous. The CDR3 extends over 12 amino acids. The germline V and J ends were trimmed by 3 bases and 8 bases, with 10 bases remaining between them. Germline V gene lookup returns CDR1 SGHTA and CDR2 FQGNSA. The CDR3 here is CASSFPPAGYTF. DNA of the CDR3: TGTGCCAGCAGCTTCCCCCCCGCGGGCTACACCTTC.

This rearrangement joins TRBV19 to TRBJ1-2, with 7 bases aligning to TRBD1. CDR1 and CDR2 from the germline V gene are LNHDA and SQIVND (reference sequence). This CDR3 comprises 16 residues. V dropped 4 bases and J dropped 3; count of bases not matched to a gene: 11. The CDR3 sequence is CASSNRGRGRDYGYTF. The CDR3 region has the DNA TGTGCCAGTAGTAACCGGGGGAGGGGGCGAGACTATGGCTACACCTTC.

The chain uses TRBV5-1 and TRBJ2-3, with D maybe TRBD1 (6 bases). CDR1 and CDR2 from the germline V gene are SGHRS and YFSETQ. The CDR3 is 15 amino acids. V gave up 0 bases and J gave up 2 bases, with 10 bases separating them. The CDR3 here is CASSLEGQDTDTQYF. The CDR3 DNA reads as TGCGCCAGCAGCTTGGAGGGACAAGACACAGATACGCAGTATTTT.

The chain carries TRBV30 and TRBJ1-3, with D possibly being TRBD1 (5 bases). The CDR3 length is 15 residues. Deletions cut 1 base from V and 6 bases from J, with 16 bases between. The germline CDR1 and CDR2 sequences are GTSNPN and SVGIG (reference sequence). The chain's CDR3 is CAWSAMGPLLNTIYF. In nucleotides, the CDR3 is TGTGCCTGGAGTGCAATGGGACCACTCCTAAACACCATATATTTT.

This chain joins TRBV28 and TRBJ2-1; a weak D match, TRBD2 (5 bases). Germline CDR1 and CDR2: MDHEN and SYDVKM. The CDR3 has 16 residues. V was shortened by 3 bases and J by 4 bases, with 16 bases between the two germline ends. This chain's CDR3 is CASSFARRTLYNEQFF. The CDR3 coding sequence is TGTGCCAGCAGTTTTGCCAGGAGGACTTTATACAATGAGCAGTTCTTC.

The genes are TRBV9 and TRBJ2-3; 12 nucleotides align to TRBD2. This CDR3 has 17 amino acids. Germline V gene data show CDR1 as SGDLS and CDR2 as YYNGEE. V dropped 4 bases and J dropped 6; count of bases not matched to a gene: 12. CDR3: CASSRGLAGGLPDTQYF. The DNA for the CDR3 is TGTGCCAGCAGCCGAGGCCTAGCGGGGGGGCTGCCCGATACGCAGTATTTT.

The chain carries TRBV9 and TRBJ2-3; TRBD2 agrees at 7 bases. CDR1 is SGDLS and CDR2 is YYNGEE in the germline V gene. J lost 4 bases, V lost 6 bases, and 5 bases had no gene match. CDR3 length: 13 amino acids. The CDR3 nucleotides are TGTGCCAGCAAGGGCGGGGGTTCAGATACGCAGTATTTT. Translating it yields CASKGGGSDTQYF.